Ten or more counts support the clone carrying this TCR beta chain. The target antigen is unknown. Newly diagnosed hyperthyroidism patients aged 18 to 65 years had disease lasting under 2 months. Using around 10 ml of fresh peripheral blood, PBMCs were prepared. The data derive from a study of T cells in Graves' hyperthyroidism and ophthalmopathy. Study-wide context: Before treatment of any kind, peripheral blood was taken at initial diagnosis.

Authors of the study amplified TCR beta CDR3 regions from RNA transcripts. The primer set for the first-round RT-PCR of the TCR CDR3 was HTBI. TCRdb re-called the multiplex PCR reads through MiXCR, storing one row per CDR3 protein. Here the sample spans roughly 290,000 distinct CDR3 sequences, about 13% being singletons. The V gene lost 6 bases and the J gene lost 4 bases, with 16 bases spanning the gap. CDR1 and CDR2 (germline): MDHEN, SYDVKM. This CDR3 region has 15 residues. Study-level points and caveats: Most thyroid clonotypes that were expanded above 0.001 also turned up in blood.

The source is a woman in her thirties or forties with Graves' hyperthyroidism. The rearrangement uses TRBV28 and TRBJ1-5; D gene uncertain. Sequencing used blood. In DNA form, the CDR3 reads TGTGCCAGCAGCTACCAAAGATCCAGTAATCAGCCCCAGCATTTT. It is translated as CASSYQRSSNQPQHF.